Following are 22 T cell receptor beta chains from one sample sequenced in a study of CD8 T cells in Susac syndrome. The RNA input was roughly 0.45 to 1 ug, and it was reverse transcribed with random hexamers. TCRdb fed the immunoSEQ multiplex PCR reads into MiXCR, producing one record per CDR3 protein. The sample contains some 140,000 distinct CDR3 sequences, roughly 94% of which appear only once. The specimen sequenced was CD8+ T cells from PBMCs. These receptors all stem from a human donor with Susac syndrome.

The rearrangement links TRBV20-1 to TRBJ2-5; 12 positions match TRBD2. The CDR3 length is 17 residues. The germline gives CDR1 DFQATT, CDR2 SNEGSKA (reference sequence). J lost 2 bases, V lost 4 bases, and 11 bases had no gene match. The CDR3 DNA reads TGCAGTGCTAATACGGCTAGCGGGAGGGCACGACAAGAGACCCAGTACTTC. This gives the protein CSANTASGRARQETQYF.

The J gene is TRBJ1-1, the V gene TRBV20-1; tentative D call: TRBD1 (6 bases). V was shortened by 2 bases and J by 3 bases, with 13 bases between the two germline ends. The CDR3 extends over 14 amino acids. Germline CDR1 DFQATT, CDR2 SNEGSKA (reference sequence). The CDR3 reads CSARPQGSHTEAFF. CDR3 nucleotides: TGCAGTGCTAGACCGCAGGGGAGCCACACTGAAGCTTTCTTT.

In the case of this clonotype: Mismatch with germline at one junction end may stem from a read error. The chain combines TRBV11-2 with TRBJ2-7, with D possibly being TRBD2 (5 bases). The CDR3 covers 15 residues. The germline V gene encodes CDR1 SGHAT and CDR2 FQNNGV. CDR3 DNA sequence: TGTGCCAGCAGCTTAGAAACCGGGAACTCCAACGAGCAGTACTTC. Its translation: CASSLETGNSNEQYF.

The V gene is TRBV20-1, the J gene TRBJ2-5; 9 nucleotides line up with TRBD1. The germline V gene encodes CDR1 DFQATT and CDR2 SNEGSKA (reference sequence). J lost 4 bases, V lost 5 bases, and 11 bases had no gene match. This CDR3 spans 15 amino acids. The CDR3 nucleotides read TGCAGTGCTCACACGCCGGGACAGGGCTTAGAGACCCAGTACTTC. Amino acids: CSAHTPGQGLETQYF.

The CDR3 spells CASSLFRNEQFF. DNA of the CDR3: TGTGCCAGCAGTTTGTTCAGGAATGAGCAGTTCTTC. The J gene is TRBJ2-1, the V gene TRBV28; D is unresolved. The V end was cut by 3 bases, the J end by 7 bases, with 7 bases between. The CDR3 has 12 residues. CDR1 is MDHEN and CDR2 is SYDVKM in the germline V gene.

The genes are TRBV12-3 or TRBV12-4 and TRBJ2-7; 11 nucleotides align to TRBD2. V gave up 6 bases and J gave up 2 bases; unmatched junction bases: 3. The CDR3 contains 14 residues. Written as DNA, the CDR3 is TGTGCCAGCAGGGGGACTAGCGGTACCTACGAGCAGTACTTC. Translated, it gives CASRGTSGTYEQYF.

The CDR3 is CASSSRPRWEQFF. CDR3 DNA sequence: TGTGCCAGCAGTTCCAGACCGAGGTGGGAGCAGTTCTTC. The V gene is TRBV6-5, the J gene TRBJ2-1; D not certain. The V and J ends lost 4 bases and 10 bases respectively, with 14 bases between them. Germline V lookup: CDR1 MNHEY, CDR2 SVGAGI. The CDR3 is made up of 13 amino acids.

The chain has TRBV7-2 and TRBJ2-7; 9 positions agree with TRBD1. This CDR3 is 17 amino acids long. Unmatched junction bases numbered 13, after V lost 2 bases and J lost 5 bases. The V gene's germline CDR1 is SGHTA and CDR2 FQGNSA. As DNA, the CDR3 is TGTGCCAGCAGCTTATACCGGTTGGGGACAGGGAGCGACGAGCAGTACTTC. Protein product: CASSLYRLGTGSDEQYF.

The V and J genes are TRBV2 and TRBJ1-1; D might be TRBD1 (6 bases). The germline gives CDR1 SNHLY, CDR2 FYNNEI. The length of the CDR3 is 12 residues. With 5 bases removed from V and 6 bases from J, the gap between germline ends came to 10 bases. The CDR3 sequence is CASSLTGPEAFF. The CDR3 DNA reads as TGTGCCAGCAGTCTTACAGGGCCTGAAGCTTTCTTT.

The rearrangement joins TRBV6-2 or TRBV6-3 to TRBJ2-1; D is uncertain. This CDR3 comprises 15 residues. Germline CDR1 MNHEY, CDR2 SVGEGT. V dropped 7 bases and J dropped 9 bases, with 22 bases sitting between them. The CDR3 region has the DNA TGTGCCAGCACCCACGGAGCGATAGGTTCGGGTGAGCAGTTCTTC. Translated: CASTHGAIGSGEQFF.

The CDR3 loop reads CASSHFDREGKNIQYF. The CDR3 nucleotides are TGTGCCAGCAGCCACTTCGACAGGGAGGGAAAAAACATTCAGTACTTC. This chain uses TRBV3-1 with TRBJ2-4; either TRBD1 or TRBD2 may supply D (7 bases each). V was cut by 3 bases and J by 4 bases, with 16 bases left in between. There are 16 residues in the CDR3. CDR1 and CDR2 from the germline V gene are LGHDT and YNNKEL (reference sequence).

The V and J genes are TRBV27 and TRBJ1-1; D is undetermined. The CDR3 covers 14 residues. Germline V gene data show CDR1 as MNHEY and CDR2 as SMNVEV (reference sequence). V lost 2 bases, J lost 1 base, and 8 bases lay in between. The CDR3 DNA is TGTGCCAGCAGTTTAACGGACGGGAACACTGAAGCTTTCTTT. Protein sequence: CASSLTDGNTEAFF.

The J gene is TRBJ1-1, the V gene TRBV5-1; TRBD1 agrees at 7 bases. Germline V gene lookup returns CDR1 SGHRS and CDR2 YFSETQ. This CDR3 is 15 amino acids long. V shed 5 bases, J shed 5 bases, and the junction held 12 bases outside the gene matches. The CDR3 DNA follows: TGCGCCAGCAGGCCAGGGGGGGGCGCGGGTACTGAAGCTTTCTTT. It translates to CASRPGGGAGTEAFF.

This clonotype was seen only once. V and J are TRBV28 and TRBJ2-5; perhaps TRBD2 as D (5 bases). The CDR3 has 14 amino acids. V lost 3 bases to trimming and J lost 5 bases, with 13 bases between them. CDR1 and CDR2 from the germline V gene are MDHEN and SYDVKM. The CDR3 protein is CASSFSGHEETQYF. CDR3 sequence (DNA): TGTGCCAGCAGTTTCAGCGGCCATGAGGAGACCCAGTACTTC. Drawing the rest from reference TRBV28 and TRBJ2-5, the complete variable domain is DVKVTQSSRYLVKRTGEKVFLECVQDMDHENMFWYRQDPGLGLRLIYFSYDVKMKEKGDIPEGYSVSREKKERFSLILESASTNQTSMYLCASSFSGHEETQYFGPGTRLLVL.

The CDR3 loop reads CASSQDQGLDYGYTF. CDR3 DNA sequence: TGCGCCAGCAGCCAAGATCAGGGTTTAGACTATGGCTACACCTTC. The chain employs TRBV4-1 and TRBJ1-2; D perhaps matches TRBD1 (5 bases). CDR1 and CDR2 (germline): MGHRA, YSYEKL. There are 15 residues in the CDR3. The germline V and J ends were trimmed by 0 bases and 3 bases, with 11 bases remaining between them.

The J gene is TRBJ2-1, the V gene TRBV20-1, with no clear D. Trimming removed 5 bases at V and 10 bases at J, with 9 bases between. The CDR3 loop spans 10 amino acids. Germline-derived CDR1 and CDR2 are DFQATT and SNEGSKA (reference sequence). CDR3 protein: CSAPRSEQFF. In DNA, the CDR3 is TGCAGTGCTCCCCGTTCAGAGCAGTTCTTC.

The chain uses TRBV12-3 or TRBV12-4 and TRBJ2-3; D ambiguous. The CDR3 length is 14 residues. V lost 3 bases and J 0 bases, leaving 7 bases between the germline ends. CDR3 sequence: CASSFLASTDTQYF. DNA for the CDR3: TGTGCCAGCAGTTTTCTGGCTAGCACAGATACGCAGTATTTT.

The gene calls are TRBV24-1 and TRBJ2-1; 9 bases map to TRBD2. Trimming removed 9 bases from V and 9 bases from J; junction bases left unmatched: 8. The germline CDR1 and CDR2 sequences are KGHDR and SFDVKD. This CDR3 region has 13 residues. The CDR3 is CATHSGRRGEQFF. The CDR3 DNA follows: TGTGCCACCCACAGCGGGAGGAGAGGTGAGCAGTTCTTC.

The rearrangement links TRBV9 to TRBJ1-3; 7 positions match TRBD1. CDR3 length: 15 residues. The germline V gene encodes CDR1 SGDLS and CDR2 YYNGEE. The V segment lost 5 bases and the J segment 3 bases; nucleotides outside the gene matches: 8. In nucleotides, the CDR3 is TGTGCCAGCAGAGGGGGAGGGGGCGTTGGAAACACCATATATTTT. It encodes CASRGGGGVGNTIYF.

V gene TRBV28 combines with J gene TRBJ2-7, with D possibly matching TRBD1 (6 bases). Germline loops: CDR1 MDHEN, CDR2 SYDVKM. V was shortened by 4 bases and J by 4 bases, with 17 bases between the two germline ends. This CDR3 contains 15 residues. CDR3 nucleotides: TGTGCCAGCAGTTCCCTACTCGGGGACATATACGAGCAGTACTTC. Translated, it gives CASSSLLGDIYEQYF.

CDR3 protein: CAIRAGLASNTDTQYF. The CDR3 bases are TGTGCCATCAGGGCGGGGCTAGCGAGCAACACAGATACGCAGTATTTT. The chain has TRBV10-3 and TRBJ2-3; tentative D call: TRBD2 (6 bases). The V gene lost 6 bases and the J gene lost 2 bases, with 18 bases spanning the gap. This CDR3 is built from 16 residues. CDR1 and CDR2 from the germline V gene are ENHRY and SYGVKD.

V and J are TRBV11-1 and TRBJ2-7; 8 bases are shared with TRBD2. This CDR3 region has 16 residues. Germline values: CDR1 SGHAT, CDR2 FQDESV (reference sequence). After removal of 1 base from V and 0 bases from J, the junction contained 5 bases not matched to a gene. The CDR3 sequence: CASSLGYSGSSYEQYF. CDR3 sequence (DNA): TGTGCCAGCAGCTTAGGGTACAGCGGGAGCTCCTACGAGCAGTACTTC.